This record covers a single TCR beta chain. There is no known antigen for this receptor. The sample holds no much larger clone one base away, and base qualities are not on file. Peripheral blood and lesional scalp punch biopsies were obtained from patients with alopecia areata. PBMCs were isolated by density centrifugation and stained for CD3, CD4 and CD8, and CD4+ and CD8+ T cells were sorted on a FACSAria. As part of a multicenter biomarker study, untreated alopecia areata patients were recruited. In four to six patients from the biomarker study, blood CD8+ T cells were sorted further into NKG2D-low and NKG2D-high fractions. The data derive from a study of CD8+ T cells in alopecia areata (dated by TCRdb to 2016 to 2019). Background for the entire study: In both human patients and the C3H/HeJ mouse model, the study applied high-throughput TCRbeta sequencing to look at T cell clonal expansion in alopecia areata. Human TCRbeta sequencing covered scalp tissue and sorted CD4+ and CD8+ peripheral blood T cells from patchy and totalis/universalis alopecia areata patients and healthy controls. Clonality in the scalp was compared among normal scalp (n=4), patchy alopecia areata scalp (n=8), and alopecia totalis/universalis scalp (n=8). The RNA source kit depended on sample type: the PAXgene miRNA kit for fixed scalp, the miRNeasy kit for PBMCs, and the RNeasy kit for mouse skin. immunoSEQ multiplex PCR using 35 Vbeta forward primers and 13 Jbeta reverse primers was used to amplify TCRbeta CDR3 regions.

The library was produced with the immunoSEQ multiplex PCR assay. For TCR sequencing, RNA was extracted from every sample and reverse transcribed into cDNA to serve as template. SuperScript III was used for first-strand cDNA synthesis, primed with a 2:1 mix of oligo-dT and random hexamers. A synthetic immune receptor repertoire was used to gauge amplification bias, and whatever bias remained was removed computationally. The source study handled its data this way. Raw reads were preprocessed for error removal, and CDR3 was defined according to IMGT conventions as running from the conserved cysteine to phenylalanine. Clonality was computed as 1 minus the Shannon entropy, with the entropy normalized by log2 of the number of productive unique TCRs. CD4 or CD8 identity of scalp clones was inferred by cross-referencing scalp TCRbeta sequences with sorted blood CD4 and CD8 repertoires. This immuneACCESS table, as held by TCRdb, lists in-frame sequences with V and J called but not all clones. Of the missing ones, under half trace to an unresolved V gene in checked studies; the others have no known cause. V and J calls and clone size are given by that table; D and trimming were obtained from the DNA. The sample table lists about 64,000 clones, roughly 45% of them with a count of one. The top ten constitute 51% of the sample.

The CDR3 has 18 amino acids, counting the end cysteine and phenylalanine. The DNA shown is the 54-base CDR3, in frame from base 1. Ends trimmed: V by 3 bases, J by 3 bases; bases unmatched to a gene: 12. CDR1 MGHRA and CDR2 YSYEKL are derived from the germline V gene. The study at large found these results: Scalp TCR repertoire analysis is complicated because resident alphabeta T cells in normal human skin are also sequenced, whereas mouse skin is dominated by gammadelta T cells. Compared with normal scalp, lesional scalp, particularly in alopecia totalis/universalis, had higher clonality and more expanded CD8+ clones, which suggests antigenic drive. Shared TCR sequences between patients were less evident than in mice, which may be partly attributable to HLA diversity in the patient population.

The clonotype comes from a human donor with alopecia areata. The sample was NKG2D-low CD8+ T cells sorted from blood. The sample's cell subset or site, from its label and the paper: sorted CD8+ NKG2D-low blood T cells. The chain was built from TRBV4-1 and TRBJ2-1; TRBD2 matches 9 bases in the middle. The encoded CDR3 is CASSQGDPGLALYNEQFF. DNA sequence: TGCGCCAGCAGCCAGGGGGATCCGGGACTAGCCCTCTACAATGAGCAGTTCTTC.